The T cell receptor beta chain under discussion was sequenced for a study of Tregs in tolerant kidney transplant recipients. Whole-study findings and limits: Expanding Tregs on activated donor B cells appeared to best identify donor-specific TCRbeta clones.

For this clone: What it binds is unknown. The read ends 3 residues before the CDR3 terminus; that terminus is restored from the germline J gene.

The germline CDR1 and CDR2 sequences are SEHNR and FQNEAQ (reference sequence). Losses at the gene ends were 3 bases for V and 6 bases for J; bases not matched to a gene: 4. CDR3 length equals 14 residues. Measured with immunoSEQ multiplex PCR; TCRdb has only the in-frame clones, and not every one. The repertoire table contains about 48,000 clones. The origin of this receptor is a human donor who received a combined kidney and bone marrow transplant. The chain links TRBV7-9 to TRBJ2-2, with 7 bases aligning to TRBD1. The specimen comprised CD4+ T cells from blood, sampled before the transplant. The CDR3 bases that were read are TGTGCCAGCAGCTTCAACGGACAGGCCGGGGAG. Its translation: CASSFNGQAGE. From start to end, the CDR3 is CASSFNGQAGELFF.